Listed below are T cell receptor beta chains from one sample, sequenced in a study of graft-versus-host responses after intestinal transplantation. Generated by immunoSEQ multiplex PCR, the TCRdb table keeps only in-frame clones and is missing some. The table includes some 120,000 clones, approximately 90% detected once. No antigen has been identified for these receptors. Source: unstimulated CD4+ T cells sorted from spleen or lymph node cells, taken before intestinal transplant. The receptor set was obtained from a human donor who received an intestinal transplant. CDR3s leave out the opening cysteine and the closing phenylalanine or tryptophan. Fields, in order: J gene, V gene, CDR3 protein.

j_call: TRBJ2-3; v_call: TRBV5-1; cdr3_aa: ASGRLAADTQY
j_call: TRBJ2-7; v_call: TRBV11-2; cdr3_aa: ASSLDGQTYEQY
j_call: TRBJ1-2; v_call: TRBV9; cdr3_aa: ASSVTGHPVGYGYT
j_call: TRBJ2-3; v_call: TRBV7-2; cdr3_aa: ASSLVGGRTDTQY
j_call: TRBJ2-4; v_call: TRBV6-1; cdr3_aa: ASRESRDREAKNIQY
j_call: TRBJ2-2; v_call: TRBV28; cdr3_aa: ASSFQSGELF
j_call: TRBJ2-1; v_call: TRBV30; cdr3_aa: AWSGRRAVDNEQF
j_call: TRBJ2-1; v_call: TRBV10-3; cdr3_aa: AISYREGGRSYNEQF
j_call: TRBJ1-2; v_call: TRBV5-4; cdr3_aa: ASSFRGGYGYT
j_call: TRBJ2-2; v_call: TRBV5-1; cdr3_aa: ASSLAPGGTGELF
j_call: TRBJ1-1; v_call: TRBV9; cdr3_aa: ASSVQGRGMNTEAF
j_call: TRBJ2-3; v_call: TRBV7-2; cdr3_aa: ASSLRASFSTDTQY
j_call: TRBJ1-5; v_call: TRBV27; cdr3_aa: ASSFRQGGQPQH
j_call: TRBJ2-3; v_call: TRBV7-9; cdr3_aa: ASSTGLAGGQDTQY
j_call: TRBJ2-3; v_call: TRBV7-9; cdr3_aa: ASSLGASGRGADTQY
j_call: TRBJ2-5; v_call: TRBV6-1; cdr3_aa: ASSEYRVGETQY
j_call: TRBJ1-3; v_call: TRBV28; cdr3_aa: ASSLVLAGLGNTIY
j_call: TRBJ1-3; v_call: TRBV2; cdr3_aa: ASTLRGSGNTIY
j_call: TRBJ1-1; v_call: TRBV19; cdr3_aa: ASSMGQGASNTEAF
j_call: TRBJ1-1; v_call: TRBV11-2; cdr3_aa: ASRFSNWNTEAF
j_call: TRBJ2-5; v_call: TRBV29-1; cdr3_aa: SVAGLAGGETQY
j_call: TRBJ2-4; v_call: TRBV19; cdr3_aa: ASSIPSGRVY
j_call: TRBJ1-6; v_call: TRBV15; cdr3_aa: ATSRDPGGNSPLH
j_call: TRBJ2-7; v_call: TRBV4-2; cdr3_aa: ASSQGARAMDEQY
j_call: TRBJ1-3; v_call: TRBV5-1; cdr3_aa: ASSLAGGGSSGNTIY